The 13 T cell receptor beta chains below were found in one sample sequenced in a study of glioma-infiltrating T cells. TCR alpha and beta CDR3 regions were amplified from RNA using iRepertoire nested multiplex PCR. One entry per CDR3 protein, called by TCRdb with MiXCR from the multiplex PCR reads. The table shows 15,000 to 20,000 distinct CDR3 sequences, with 58% occurring only once. Specimen: glioma tissue, nonneoplastic brain tissue, or PBMCs (not recorded which). All receptors come from a human donor with low-grade glioma or glioblastoma, undergoing nonglioma brain surgery, or in good health (not recorded which).

This chain links TRBV7-2 with TRBJ1-1; D gene uncertain. CDR3 length: 14 residues. Trimming took 1 base from V and 6 from J, leaving 12 bases between them. The V gene's germline CDR1 is SGHTA and CDR2 FQGNSA. The CDR3 reads CASSLGKSRAEAFF. In nucleotides, the CDR3 is TGTGCCAGCAGCTTAGGCAAGAGCCGGGCTGAAGCTTTCTTT.

This rearrangement joins TRBV24-1 to TRBJ2-1; unclear D gene. V was cut by 3 bases and J by 5 bases, with 10 bases left in between. The CDR3 totals 14 residues. Germline values: CDR1 KGHDR, CDR2 SFDVKD. The CDR3 is CATSDTINDNEQFF. The CDR3 nucleotides read TGTGCCACCAGTGATACGATAAACGACAATGAGCAGTTCTTC.

This clonotype was counted at least ten times. V is TRBV3-1 and J is TRBJ1-2; the D gene is possibly TRBD1 (5 bases). Germline V CDR1 and CDR2: LGHDT, YNNKEL (reference sequence). V was pared by 3 bases and J by 2 bases, with 10 bases between. The CDR3 totals 14 residues. DNA for the CDR3: TGTGCCAGCAGCCAGGGGCCCGACAACTATGGCTACACCTTC. Its protein is CASSQGPDNYGYTF. The full variable domain, with the rest looked up from reference TRBV3-1 and TRBJ1-2, is DTAVSQTPKYLVTQMGNDKSIKCEQNLGHDTMYWYKQDSKKFLKIMFSYNNKELIINETVPNRFSPKSPDKAHLNLHINSLELGDSAVYFCASSQGPDNYGYTFGSGTRLTVV.

This clonotype was seen many times. The rearrangement links TRBV25-1 to TRBJ2-7, with 8 bases identical to TRBD1. With V trimmed by 9 bases and J by 5 bases, 12 bases remained unmatched. Germline lookup yields CDR1 MGHDK and CDR2 SYGVNS. CDR3 length: 14 residues. The CDR3 nucleotides are TGTGCCAGAAGAAACCCGGACAGGGCCAACGAGCAGTACTTC. Protein sequence: CARRNPDRANEQYF.

V and J are TRBV20-1 and TRBJ2-7; D remains unclear. This CDR3 has 12 amino acids. V lost 3 bases, J lost 0 bases, and 6 bases lay in between. Germline V lookup: CDR1 DFQATT, CDR2 SNEGSKA (reference sequence). The CDR3 loop reads CSASTDSYEQYF. CDR3 DNA sequence: TGCAGTGCTAGTACGGACTCCTACGAGCAGTACTTC.

The V gene is TRBV25-1, the J gene TRBJ1-4, with D maybe TRBD1 (5 bases). The germline V gene encodes CDR1 MGHDK and CDR2 SYGVNS. The V end lost 5 bases, the J end lost 8 bases, and 21 bases lay between the germline ends. The CDR3 spans 16 residues. The CDR3 nucleotides are TGTGCCAGCAGTAACAGGCGATCACATCGTCAGGAAAAACTGTTTTTT. Translated: CASSNRRSHRQEKLFF. Drawing the rest from reference TRBV25-1 and TRBJ1-4, the complete variable domain is EADIYQTPRYLVIGTGKKITLECSQTMGHDKMYWYQQDPGMELHLIHYSYGVNSTEKGDLSSESTVSRIRTEHFPLTLESARPSHTSQYLCASSNRRSHRQEKLFFGSGTQLSVL.

The genes are TRBV7-9 and TRBJ2-7; 9 bases line up with TRBD1. J gave up 5 bases and V 6 bases, and 8 bases lay outside the gene matches. The CDR3 spans 14 residues. Germline CDR1 SEHNR, CDR2 FQNEAQ (reference sequence). DNA of the CDR3: TGTGCCAGCAGACCAGGGACAGGGTTACACGAGCAGTACTTC. As protein: CASRPGTGLHEQYF.

In this sample, this clonotype turned up a few times. The chain carries TRBV7-9 and TRBJ1-5, with D unresolved. Between the trimmed V and J ends, which lost 4 bases and 6 bases, there was a span of 7 bases. Germline values: CDR1 SEHNR, CDR2 FQNEAQ (reference sequence). There are 12 residues in the CDR3. The CDR3 loop is CASSSPSQPQHF. CDR3 DNA sequence: TGTGCCAGCAGCTCTCCCAGTCAGCCCCAGCATTTT.

In the case of this clonotype: Relative to the germline gene, one junction end is altered; a read error may explain this. The V call is TRBV7-2, the J call TRBJ1-3; no clear D. CDR3 length: 13 residues. CDR1 is SGHTA and CDR2 is FQGNSA in the germline V gene. This chain's CDR3 is CAISIEAGNTIYF. The CDR3 DNA reads TGTGCCATCAGCATAGAAGCGGGAAACACCATATATTTT. The entire variable domain, with the rest obtained from reference TRBV7-2 and TRBJ1-3, is as follows: GAGVSQSPSNKVTEKGKDVELRCDPISGHTALYWYRQSLGQGLEFLIYFQGNSAPDKSGLPSDRFSAERTGGSVSTLTIQRTQQEDSAVYLCAISIEAGNTIYFGEGSWLTVV.

The chain's CDR3 is CASSYSRAMEAFF. DNA of the CDR3: TGTGCCAGCAGTTACTCGCGGGCCATGGAAGCTTTCTTT. V usage is TRBV6-6 and J usage is TRBJ1-1, with D unresolved. Per the germline V gene, CDR1 is MNHNY and CDR2 is SVGAGI (reference sequence). Trimming stripped 0 bases from V and 8 bases from J, with 10 bases between. This CDR3 has 13 residues.

This chain links TRBV6-1 with TRBJ2-1; TRBD1 might be the D (5 bases). The CDR3 is 14 amino acids. Germline CDR1 reads MNHNS; CDR2 reads SASEGT. The ends were cut back, 6 bases at V and 5 bases at J, with 14 bases in the middle. This chain's CDR3 is CASSRQSLDNEQFF. CDR3 bases: TGTGCCAGCAGCCGACAGAGCCTGGACAATGAGCAGTTCTTC.

This clonotype has ten or more counts. V usage is TRBV7-9 and J usage is TRBJ1-1, with 9 bases lining up with TRBD1. Germline CDR1 SEHNR, CDR2 FQNEAQ (reference sequence). The CDR3 extends over 14 amino acids. V lost 4 bases to trimming and J lost 3 bases; unmatched junction nucleotides: 3. CDR3 loop: CASSYRGPDTEAFF. In DNA, the CDR3 is TGTGCCAGCAGCTACAGGGGGCCGGACACTGAAGCTTTCTTT.

The V and J genes are TRBV20-1 and TRBJ2-1; 11 bases fit TRBD2. V shed 6 bases, J shed 3 bases, and the junction held 10 bases outside the gene matches. In germline, CDR1 is DFQATT, CDR2 SNEGSKA (reference sequence). The length of the CDR3 is 16 residues. The CDR3 coding sequence is TGCAGTGCCGGTCACCTAGCGGGGGGACACTACAATGAGCAGTTCTTC. Translation gives CSAGHLAGGHYNEQFF.